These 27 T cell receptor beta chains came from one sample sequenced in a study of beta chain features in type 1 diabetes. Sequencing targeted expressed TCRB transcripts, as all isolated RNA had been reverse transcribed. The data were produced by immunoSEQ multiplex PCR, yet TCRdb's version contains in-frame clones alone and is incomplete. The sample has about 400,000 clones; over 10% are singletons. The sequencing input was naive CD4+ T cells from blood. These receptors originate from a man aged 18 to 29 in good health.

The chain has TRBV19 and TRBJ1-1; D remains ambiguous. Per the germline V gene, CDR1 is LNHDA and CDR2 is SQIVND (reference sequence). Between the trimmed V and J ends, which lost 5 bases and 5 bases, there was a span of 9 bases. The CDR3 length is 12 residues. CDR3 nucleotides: TGTGCCAGTAGTGAGACCGGGACTGAAGCTTTCTTT. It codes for CASSETGTEAFF. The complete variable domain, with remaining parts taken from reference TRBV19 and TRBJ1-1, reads DGGITQSPKYLFRKEGQNVTLSCEQNLNHDAMYWYRQDPGQGLRLIYYSQIVNDFQKGDIAEGYSVSREKKESFPLTVTSAQKNPTAFYLCASSETGTEAFFGQGTRLTVV.

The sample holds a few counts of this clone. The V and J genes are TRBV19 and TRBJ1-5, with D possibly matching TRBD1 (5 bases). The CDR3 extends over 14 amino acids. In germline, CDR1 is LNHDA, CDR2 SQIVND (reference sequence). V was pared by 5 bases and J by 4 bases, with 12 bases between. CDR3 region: CASSPGEMNQPQHF. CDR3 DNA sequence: TGTGCCAGTAGTCCGGGGGAGATGAATCAGCCCCAGCATTTT. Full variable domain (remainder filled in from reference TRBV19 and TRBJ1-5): DGGITQSPKYLFRKEGQNVTLSCEQNLNHDAMYWYRQDPGQGLRLIYYSQIVNDFQKGDIAEGYSVSREKKESFPLTVTSAQKNPTAFYLCASSPGEMNQPQHFGDGTRLSIL.

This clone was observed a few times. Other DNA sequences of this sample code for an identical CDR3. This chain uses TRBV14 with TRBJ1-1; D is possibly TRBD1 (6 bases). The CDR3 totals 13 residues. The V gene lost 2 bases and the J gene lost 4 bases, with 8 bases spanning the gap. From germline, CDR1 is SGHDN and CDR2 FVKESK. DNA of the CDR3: TGTGCCAGCAGCCAACAAGGGGGCACTGAAGCTTTCTTT. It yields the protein CASSQQGGTEAFF. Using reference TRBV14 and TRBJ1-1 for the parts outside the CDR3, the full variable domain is EAGVTQFPSHSVIEKGQTVTLRCDPISGHDNLYWYRRVMGKEIKFLLHFVKESKQDESGMPNNRFLAERTGGTYSTLKVQPAELEDSGVYFCASSQQGGTEAFFGQGTRLTVV.

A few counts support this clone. The CDR3 DNA reads as TGTGCCAGCAGCGCCCCAGGGGGCCATGGGCAGCCCCAGCATTTT. Amino acid sequence: CASSAPGGHGQPQHF. This rearrangement joins TRBV7-2 to TRBJ1-5; 8 bases are a match to TRBD1. Germline V lookup: CDR1 SGHTA, CDR2 FQGNSA. CDR3 size: 15 residues. The junction had 10 bases not matched to a gene; V was cut back by 5 bases and J by 7 bases.

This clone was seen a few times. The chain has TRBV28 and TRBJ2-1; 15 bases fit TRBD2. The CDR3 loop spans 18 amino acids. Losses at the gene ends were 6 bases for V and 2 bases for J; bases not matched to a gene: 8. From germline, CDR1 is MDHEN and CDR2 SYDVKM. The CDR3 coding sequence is TGTGCCAGCAGACACGGGACTAGCGGGGGGAACGCCTACAATGAGCAGTTCTTC. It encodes CASRHGTSGGNAYNEQFF.

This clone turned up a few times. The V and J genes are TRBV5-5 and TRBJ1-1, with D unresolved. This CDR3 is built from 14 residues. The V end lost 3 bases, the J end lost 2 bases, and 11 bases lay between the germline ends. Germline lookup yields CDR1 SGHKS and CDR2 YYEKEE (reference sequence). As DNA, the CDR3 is TGTGCCAGCAGCTCGTTAGAGATAAACACTGAAGCTTTCTTT. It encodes CASSSLEINTEAFF.

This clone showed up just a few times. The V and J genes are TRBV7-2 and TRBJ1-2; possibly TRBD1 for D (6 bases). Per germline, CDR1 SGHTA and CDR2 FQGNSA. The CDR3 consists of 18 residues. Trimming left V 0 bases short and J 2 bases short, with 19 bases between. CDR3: CASSLAGGGQGINYGYTF. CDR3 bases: TGTGCCAGCAGCTTAGCCGGGGGGGGCCAGGGGATAAACTATGGCTACACCTTC.

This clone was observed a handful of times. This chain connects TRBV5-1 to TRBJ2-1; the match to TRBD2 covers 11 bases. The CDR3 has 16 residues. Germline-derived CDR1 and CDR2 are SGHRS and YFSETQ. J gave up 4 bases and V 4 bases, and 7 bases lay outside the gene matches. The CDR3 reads CASSARLAGSYNEQFF. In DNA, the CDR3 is TGCGCCAGCAGCGCAAGACTAGCGGGGTCGTACAATGAGCAGTTCTTC.

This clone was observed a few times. CDR3 coding DNA: TGTGCCAGCAGCTTATATAGGACTAGCGGGAGGAGCGCCTACAATGAGCAGTTCTTC. This gives the protein CASSLYRTSGRSAYNEQFF. The chain combines TRBV13 with TRBJ2-1; 14 bases align to TRBD2. The length of the CDR3 is 19 residues. The germline V gene encodes CDR1 PRHDT and CDR2 FYEKMQ (reference sequence). J was trimmed by 2 bases and V by 2 bases; bases with no gene match: 8.

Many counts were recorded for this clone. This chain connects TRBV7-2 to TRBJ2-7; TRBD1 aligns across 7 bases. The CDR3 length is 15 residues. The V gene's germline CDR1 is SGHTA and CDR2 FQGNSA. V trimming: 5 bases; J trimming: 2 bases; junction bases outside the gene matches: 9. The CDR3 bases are TGTGCCAGCAGCCGTACCGGGACAGCTGCCTACGAGCAGTACTTC. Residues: CASSRTGTAAYEQYF.

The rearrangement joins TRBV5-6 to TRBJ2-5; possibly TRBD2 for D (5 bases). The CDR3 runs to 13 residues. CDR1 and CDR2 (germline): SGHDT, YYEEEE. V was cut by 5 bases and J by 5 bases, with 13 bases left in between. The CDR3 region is CASRAWTGETQYF. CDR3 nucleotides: TGTGCCAGCAGGGCTTGGACGGGGGAGACCCAGTACTTC.

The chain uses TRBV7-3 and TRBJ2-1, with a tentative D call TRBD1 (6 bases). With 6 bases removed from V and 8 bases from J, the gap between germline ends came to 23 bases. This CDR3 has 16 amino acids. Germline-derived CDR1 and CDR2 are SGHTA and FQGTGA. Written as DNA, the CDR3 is TGTGCCAGCAGTCCCTTCCCCGCCAGGGGCGGCCATGAGCAGTTCTTC. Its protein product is CASSPFPARGGHEQFF.

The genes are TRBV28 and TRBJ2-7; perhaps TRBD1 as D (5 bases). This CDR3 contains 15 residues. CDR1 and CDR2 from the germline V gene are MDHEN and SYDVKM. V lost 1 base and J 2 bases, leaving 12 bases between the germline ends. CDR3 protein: CASSLSGAGAYEQYF. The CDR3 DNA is TGTGCCAGCAGTTTATCTGGGGCTGGGGCCTACGAGCAGTACTTC.

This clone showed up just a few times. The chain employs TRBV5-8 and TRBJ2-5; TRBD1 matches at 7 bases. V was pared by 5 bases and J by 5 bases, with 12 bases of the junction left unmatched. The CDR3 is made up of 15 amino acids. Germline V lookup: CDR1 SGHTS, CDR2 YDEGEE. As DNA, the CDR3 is TGTGCCAGCAGTGGACAGGCCGGGCTTGGGGAGACCCAGTACTTC. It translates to CASSGQAGLGETQYF.

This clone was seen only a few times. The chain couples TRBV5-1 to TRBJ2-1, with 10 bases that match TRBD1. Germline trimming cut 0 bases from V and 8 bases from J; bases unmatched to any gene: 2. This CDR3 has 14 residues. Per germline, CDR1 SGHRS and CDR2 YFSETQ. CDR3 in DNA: TGCGCCAGCAGCTTGGGACAGGGGGCAGATGAGCAGTTCTTC. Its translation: CASSLGQGADEQFF.

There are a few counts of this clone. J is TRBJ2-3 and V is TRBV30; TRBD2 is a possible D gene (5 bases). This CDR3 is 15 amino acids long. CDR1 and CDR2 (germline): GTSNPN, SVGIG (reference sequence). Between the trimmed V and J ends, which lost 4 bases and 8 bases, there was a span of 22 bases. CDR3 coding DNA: TGTGCCTGGATCACGGAGAGCCGGAGAGGAGGTACGCAGTATTTT. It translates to CAWITESRRGGTQYF.

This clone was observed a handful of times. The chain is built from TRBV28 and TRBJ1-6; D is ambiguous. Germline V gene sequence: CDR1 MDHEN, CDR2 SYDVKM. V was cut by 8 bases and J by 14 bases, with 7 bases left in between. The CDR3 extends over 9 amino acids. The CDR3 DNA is TGTGCCAGCGGCAACACCCTCCACTTT. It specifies CASGNTLHF. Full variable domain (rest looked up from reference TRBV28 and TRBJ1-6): DVKVTQSSRYLVKRTGEKVFLECVQDMDHENMFWYRQDPGLGLRLIYFSYDVKMKEKGDIPEGYSVSREKKERFSLILESASTNQTSMYLCASGNTLHFGNGTRLTVT.

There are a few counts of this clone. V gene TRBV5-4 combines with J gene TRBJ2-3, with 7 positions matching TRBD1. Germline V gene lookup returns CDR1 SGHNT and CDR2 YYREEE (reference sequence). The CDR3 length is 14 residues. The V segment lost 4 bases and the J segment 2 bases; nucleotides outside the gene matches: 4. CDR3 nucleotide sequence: TGTGCCAGCAGCCGTGACAGGGTCACAGATACGCAGTATTTT. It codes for CASSRDRVTDTQYF.

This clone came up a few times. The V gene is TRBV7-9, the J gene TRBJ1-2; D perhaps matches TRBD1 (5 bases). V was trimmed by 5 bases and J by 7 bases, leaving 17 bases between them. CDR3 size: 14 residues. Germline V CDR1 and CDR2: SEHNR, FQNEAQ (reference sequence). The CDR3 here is CASSLLGGRGGYTF. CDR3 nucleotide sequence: TGTGCCAGCAGCCTCCTGGGGGGGAGAGGTGGCTACACCTTC. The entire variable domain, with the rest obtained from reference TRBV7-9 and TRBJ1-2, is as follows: DTGVSQNPRHKITKRGQNVTFRCDPISEHNRLYWYRQTLGQGPEFLTYFQNEAQLEKSRLLSDRFSAERPKGSFSTLEIQRTEQGDSAMYLCASSLLGGRGGYTFGSGTRLTVV.

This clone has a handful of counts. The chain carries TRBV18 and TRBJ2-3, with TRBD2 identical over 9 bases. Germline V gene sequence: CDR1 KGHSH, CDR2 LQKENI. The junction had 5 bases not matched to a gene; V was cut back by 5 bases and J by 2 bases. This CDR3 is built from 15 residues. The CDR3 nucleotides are TGTGCCAGCTCAAATCTAGCGGGATTCACAGATACGCAGTATTTT. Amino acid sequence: CASSNLAGFTDTQYF.

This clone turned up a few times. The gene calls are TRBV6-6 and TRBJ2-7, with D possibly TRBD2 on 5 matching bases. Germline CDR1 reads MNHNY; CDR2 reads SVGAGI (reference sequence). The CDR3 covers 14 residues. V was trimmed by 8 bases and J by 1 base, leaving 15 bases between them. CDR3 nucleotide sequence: TGTGCCAGCTTACCGGGAAGCGAGTCCTACGAGCAGTACTTC. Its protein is CASLPGSESYEQYF.

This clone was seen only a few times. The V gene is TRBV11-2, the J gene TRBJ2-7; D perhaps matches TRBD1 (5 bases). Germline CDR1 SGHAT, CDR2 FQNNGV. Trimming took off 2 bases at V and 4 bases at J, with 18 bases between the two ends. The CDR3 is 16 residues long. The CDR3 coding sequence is TGTGCCAGCAGCTTACCACCCTTCCGGACACGGTACGAGCAGTACTTC. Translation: CASSLPPFRTRYEQYF.

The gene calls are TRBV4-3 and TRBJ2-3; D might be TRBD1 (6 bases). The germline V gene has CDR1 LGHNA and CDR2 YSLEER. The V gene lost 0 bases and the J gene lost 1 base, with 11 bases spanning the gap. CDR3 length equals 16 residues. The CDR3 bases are TGCGCCAGCAGCCAAGATTTGCCAGGGGGCACAGATACGCAGTATTTT. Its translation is CASSQDLPGGTDTQYF.

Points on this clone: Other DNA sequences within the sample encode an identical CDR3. Written as DNA, the CDR3 is TGTGCCAGCAGTCTTAATGAAAAACTGTTTTTT. It specifies CASSLNEKLFF. The chain recombines TRBV28 with TRBJ1-4; D not certain. CDR1 is MDHEN, CDR2 SYDVKM, per germline. The CDR3 contains 11 residues. The ends were cut back, 5 bases at V and 4 bases at J, with 2 bases in the middle.

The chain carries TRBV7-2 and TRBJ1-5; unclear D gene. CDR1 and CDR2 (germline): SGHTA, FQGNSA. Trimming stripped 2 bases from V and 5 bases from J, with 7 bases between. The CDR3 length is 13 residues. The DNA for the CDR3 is TGTGCCAGCAGCTTACTCCGGGATCAGCCCCAGCATTTT. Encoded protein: CASSLLRDQPQHF.

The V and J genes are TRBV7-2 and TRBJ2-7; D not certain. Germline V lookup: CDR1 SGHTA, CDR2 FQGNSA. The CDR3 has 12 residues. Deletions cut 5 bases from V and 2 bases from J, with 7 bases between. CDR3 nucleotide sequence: TGTGCCAGCAGCCCACAGACCTACGAGCAGTACTTC. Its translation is CASSPQTYEQYF.

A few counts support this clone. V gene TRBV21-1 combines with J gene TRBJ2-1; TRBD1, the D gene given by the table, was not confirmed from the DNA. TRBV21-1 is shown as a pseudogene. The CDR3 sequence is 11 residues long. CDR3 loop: CASSTYNEQFF. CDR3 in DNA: TGTGCCAGCAGCACATACAATGAGCAGTTCTTC.